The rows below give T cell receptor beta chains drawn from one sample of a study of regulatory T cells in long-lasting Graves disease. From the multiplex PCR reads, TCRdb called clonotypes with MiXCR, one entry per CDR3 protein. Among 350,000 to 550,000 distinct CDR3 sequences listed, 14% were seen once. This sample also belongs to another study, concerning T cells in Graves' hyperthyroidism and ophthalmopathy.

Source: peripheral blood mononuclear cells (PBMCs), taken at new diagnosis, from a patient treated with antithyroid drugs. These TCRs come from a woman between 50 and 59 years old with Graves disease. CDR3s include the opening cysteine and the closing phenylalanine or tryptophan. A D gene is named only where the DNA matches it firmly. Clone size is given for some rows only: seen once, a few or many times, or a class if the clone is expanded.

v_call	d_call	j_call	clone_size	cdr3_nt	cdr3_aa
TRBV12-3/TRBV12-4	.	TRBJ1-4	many	TGTGCCAGCACCCCACGGTCGTCAACTAATGAAAAACTGTTTTTT	CASTPRSSTNEKLFF
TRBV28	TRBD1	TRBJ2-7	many	TGTGCCAGCAGTTTGGGCGACAGGGTGGATGAGCAGTACTTC	CASSLGDRVDEQYF
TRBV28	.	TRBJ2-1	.	TGTGCCAGCAGTTCATCGGGACTTAGGGTCAATGAGCAGTTCTTC	CASSSSGLRVNEQFF
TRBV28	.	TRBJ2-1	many	TGTGCCAGCACCACCTATGGGGGTGCAGGCTACAATGAGCAGTTCTTC	CASTTYGGAGYNEQFF
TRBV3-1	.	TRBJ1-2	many	TGTGCCAGCAGCCAAGTTCGGGGCGGCTACACCTTC	CASSQVRGGYTF
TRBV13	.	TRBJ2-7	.	TGTGCCAGCAGCTTAGGCCAGGTGGGATACGAGCAGTACTTC	CASSLGQVGYEQYF
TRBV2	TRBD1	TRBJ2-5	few	TGTGCCAGGGGACAGGGGGCAGAGACCCAGTACTTC	CARGQGAETQYF
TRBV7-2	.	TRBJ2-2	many	TGTGCCAGCAGCTTGCCTGGGGGGACAGCGAACACCGGGGAGCTGTTTTTT	CASSLPGGTANTGELFF
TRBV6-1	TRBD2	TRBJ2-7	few	TGTGCCAGCACCCGAACCTTTGCGGGAGAAGAGCAGTACTTC	CASTRTFAGEEQYF
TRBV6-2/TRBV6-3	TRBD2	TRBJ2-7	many	TGTGCCAGCAGCCCGGGACTAGCGGGAACCGAGCAGTACTTC	CASSPGLAGTEQYF
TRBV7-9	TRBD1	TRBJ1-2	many	TGTGCCAGCAGCCCGGGACAGGGTAACTATGGCTACACCTTC	CASSPGQGNYGYTF
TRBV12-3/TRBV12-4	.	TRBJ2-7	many	TGTGCCAGCAGTATCGACAGAAACTCCTACGAGCAGTACTTC	CASSIDRNSYEQYF
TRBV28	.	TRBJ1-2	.	TGTGCCAGCAGTTCAGGACAGTCGAACTATGGCTGCACCTTC	CASSSGQSNYGCTF
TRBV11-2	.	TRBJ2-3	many	TGTGCCAGCAGCTTAGGCCCGCCCGGGATCGGTACGCAGTATTTT	CASSLGPPGIGTQYF
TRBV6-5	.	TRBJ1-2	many	TGTGCCAGCAGCTACCAACGCAGGGCTACTAACTATGGCTACACCTTC	CASSYQRRATNYGYTF
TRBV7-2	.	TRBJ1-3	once	TGTGCCAGCAGCTTATGGGGGGCAGATGGAAACACCATATATTTT	CASSLWGADGNTIYF
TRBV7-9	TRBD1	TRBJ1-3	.	TGTGCCAGCAGCTTACGTAAAGGGACAGCGGGCCGCGGAAACACCATATATTTT	CASSLRKGTAGRGNTIYF
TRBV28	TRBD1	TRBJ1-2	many	TGTGCCAGCAGTTTAGGGACAGGGTGGAGTAACTATGGCTACACCTTC	CASSLGTGWSNYGYTF
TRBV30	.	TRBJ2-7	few	TGTGCCTGGGGTAGGAACTACGAGCAGTACTTC	CAWGRNYEQYF
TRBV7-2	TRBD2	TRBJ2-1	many	TGTGCCAGCAGCCGCACTAGCGGTTGGGACAATGAGCAGTTCTTC	CASSRTSGWDNEQFF
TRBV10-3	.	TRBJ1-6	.	TGTGCCATCAGGGGTGGGGAAACTTCACCCCTCCACTTT	CAIRGGETSPLHF
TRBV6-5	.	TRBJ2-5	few	TGTGCCAGCAGTTACTCTCCTGGAGGGACCCAGTACTTC	CASSYSPGGTQYF
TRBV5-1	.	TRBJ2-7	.	TGCGCCAGCAGCTTGGGAGCGGTAACAACCTACGAGCAGTACTTC	CASSLGAVTTYEQYF
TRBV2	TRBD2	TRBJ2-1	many	TGTGCCAGCAGTCGCGGGACTAGCGGACCACTCTACAATGAGCAGTTCTTC	CASSRGTSGPLYNEQFF
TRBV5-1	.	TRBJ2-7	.	TGCGCCAGCAGTCCGTCCCGGGACTACGAGCAGTACTTC	CASSPSRDYEQYF
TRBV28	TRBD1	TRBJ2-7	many	TGTGCCAGCCACCCAAGAGACAGACAGGGTAACTACGAGCAGTACTTC	CASHPRDRQGNYEQYF
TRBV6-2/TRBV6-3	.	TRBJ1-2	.	TGTGCCAGCAGTGCACAGGATTATGGCTACACCTTC	CASSAQDYGYTF
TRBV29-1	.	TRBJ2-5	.	TGCAGCGTTGGGGGAAGACTACAAGAGACCCAGTACTTC	CSVGGRLQETQYF
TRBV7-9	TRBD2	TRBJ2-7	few	TGTGCCAGCAGCTCTCTACGACTAGCGGGAGTTGATCCCTACGAGCAGTACTTC	CASSSLRLAGVDPYEQYF
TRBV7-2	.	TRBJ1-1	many	TGTGCCAGCAGCTTTCAAGCATCCACTGAAGCTTTCTTT	CASSFQASTEAFF
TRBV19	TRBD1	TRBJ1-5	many	TGTGCCAGCAGCCCGGGGACAGGGTTGAATCAGCCCCAGCATTTT	CASSPGTGLNQPQHF
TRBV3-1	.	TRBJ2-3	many	TGTGCCAGCAGCCAGTTTGGACCGACTCCGGGCACAGATACGCAGTATTTT	CASSQFGPTPGTDTQYF
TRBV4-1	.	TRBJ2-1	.	TGCGCCAGCAGCCAACACTCCCAGGGGGGCGGACAAAGGGCCAGAAGCTCCTACAATGAGCAGTTCTTC	CASSQHSQGGGQRARSSYNEQFF